Each of the 17 T cell receptor beta chains below was sequenced from the same sample in a study of cytomegalovirus exposure and HLA in healthy donors. PCR involved 60 Vbeta and 13 Jbeta primers. Assay: immunoSEQ multiplex PCR; the TCRdb copy retains only in-frame clones and omits some. This table has over 80,000 clones, 65% to 85% appearing once. The sequenced sample consisted of PBMCs. These receptors came from a man in his forties or fifties in good health and CMV-seropositive.

V gene TRBV19 combines with J gene TRBJ2-7; maybe TRBD1 (5 bases). The germline V and J ends were trimmed by 3 bases and 0 bases, with 6 bases remaining between them. Germline CDR1 LNHDA, CDR2 SQIVND (reference sequence). The CDR3 spans 13 residues. CDR3 loop: CASSIRDSYEQYF. The DNA of the CDR3 is TGTGCCAGTAGTATCAGGGACTCCTACGAGCAGTACTTC.

The chain combines TRBV6-1 with TRBJ2-7; TRBD1 is a possible D gene (6 bases). Deletions cut 5 bases from V and 4 bases from J, with 15 bases between. Per germline, CDR1 MNHNS and CDR2 SASEGT. The CDR3 is 14 residues long. CDR3 protein: CASSRAGDVYEQYF. In DNA, the CDR3 is TGTGCCAGCAGTAGGGCAGGGGATGTGTACGAGCAGTACTTC.

The CDR3 DNA reads as TGTGCCAGCAGCAGATACGACAAGGCCGCGGGTGAAGCTTTCTTT. Translated: CASSRYDKAAGEAFF. J is TRBJ1-1 and V is TRBV11-2; D gene uncertain. The CDR3 spans 15 residues. CDR1 and CDR2 (germline): SGHAT, FQNNGV. Trimming pared 5 bases from V and 7 bases from J, leaving 20 bases between.

The gene calls are TRBV4-2 and TRBJ1-2, with D possibly being TRBD1 (6 bases). Germline V gene data show CDR1 as LGHNA and CDR2 as YNFKEQ. Trimming removed 3 bases from V and 7 bases from J, with 15 bases in between. There are 14 residues in the CDR3. The DNA for the CDR3 is TGTGCCAGCAGCCATCTTCCAGGGGAGCGTGGCTACACCTTC. It codes for CASSHLPGERGYTF.

The rearrangement links TRBV19 to TRBJ1-1; the D is unclear. Trimming took off 6 bases at V and 1 base at J, with 12 bases between the two ends. CDR1 is LNHDA and CDR2 is SQIVND in the germline V gene (reference sequence). The CDR3 is 14 residues long. This CDR3 is CASRDPGGNTEAFF. For the CDR3, the DNA is TGTGCCAGTAGGGATCCGGGAGGGAACACTGAAGCTTTCTTT.

The J gene is TRBJ2-7, the V gene TRBV5-5, with D possibly matching TRBD1 (5 bases). This CDR3 comprises 14 residues. CDR1 is SGHKS, CDR2 YYEKEE, per germline (reference sequence). The V end lost 2 bases, the J end lost 3 bases, and 12 bases lay between the germline ends. DNA for the CDR3: TGTGCCAGCAGCTTCAATCAGGGATTCTACGAGCAGTACTTC. This encodes CASSFNQGFYEQYF.

This clone was recorded a few times. V usage is TRBV5-4 and J usage is TRBJ1-1; 10 nucleotides line up with TRBD1. The germline V gene has CDR1 SGHNT and CDR2 YYREEE (reference sequence). The CDR3 runs to 14 residues. V trimming: 4 bases; J trimming: 5 bases; junction bases outside the gene matches: 5. CDR3 amino acids: CASSGTGDPTEAFF. CDR3 in DNA: TGTGCCAGCAGCGGGACAGGGGACCCGACTGAAGCTTTCTTT.

The chain's CDR3 is CASNPLAGSYEQYF. CDR3 DNA: TGTGCCAGTAACCCGCTAGCGGGTTCTTACGAGCAGTACTTC. J is TRBJ2-7 and V is TRBV6-5; 8 bases match TRBD2. The CDR3 extends over 14 amino acids. Germline V gives CDR1 MNHEY, CDR2 SVGAGI. With V trimmed by 9 bases and J by 4 bases, 11 bases remained unmatched.

The chain has TRBV5-4 and TRBJ1-1; perhaps TRBD1 as D (5 bases). V gave up 3 bases and J gave up 0 bases, with 9 bases separating them. The CDR3 contains 14 residues. The germline V gene has CDR1 SGHNT and CDR2 YYREEE (reference sequence). The CDR3 DNA reads as TGTGCCAGCAGCTACGACAGCCTGAACACTGAAGCTTTCTTT. Its protein product is CASSYDSLNTEAFF. Variable domain in full (rest from reference TRBV5-4 and TRBJ1-1): ETGVTQSPTHLIKTRGQQVTLRCSSQSGHNTVSWYQQALGQGPQFIFQYYREEENGRGNFPPRFSGLQFPNYSSELNVNALELDDSALYLCASSYDSLNTEAFFGQGTRLTVV.

This clone was detected once. The chain employs TRBV18 and TRBJ2-5; 7 positions agree with TRBD1. CDR1 is KGHSH and CDR2 is LQKENI in the germline V gene. This CDR3 has 16 residues. Trimming at V came to 2 bases and at J to 4 bases, leaving 10 bases not matched to a gene. DNA for the CDR3: TGTGCCAGCTCACCAGCCGAAACAGGGGTTGCAGAGACCCAGTACTTC. This sequence encodes CASSPAETGVAETQYF.

This sequence joins TRBV28 and TRBJ1-2, with 9 bases aligning to TRBD1. The CDR3 spans 14 residues. The V gene's germline CDR1 is MDHEN and CDR2 SYDVKM. After removal of 6 bases from V and 4 bases from J, the junction contained 6 bases not matched to a gene. CDR3 amino acids: CASRKQGALYGYTF. The CDR3 DNA sequence: TGTGCCAGCAGAAAACAGGGGGCGCTCTATGGCTACACCTTC.

J is TRBJ1-2 and V is TRBV28; D is perhaps TRBD1 (6 bases). V was trimmed by 6 bases and J by 2 bases, leaving 10 bases between them. CDR1 MDHEN and CDR2 SYDVKM come from the germline V gene. The CDR3 length is 13 residues. The CDR3 loop reads CASRSTGNYGYTF. DNA for the CDR3: TGTGCCAGCAGGTCGACAGGAAACTATGGCTACACCTTC.

The J gene is TRBJ1-5, the V gene TRBV10-2; D is possibly TRBD1 (5 bases). V was clipped by 6 bases and J by 9 bases, with 12 bases between them. The germline CDR1 and CDR2 sequences are WSHSY and SAAADI. This CDR3 region has 12 residues. CDR3 in amino acids: CASRDSGGPQHF. CDR3 in DNA: TGCGCCAGCAGGGACTCCGGGGGGCCCCAGCATTTT.

The chain combines TRBV6-1 with TRBJ2-7; D is possibly TRBD2 (5 bases). CDR1 MNHNS and CDR2 SASEGT come from the germline V gene. Trimming removed 2 bases from V and 2 bases from J, with 10 bases in between. The CDR3 has 14 residues. CDR3 DNA: TGTGCCAGCAGTGAAACTAGGCCTCCCTACGAGCAGTACTTC. Amino acids: CASSETRPPYEQYF.

This chain links TRBV19 with TRBJ1-2; the D gene is possibly TRBD1 (5 bases). CDR3 length: 18 residues. The germline V gene encodes CDR1 LNHDA and CDR2 SQIVND (reference sequence). V lost 7 bases and J lost 4, with 28 bases in between. The CDR3: CASTRPFTGAGQGYGYTF. The CDR3 DNA reads TGTGCCAGTACCAGACCCTTCACCGGAGCAGGGCAGGGCTATGGCTACACCTTC.

The V gene is TRBV18, the J gene TRBJ1-2, with 9 bases matching TRBD1. This CDR3 has 15 amino acids. V dropped 3 bases and J dropped 0; count of bases not matched to a gene: 2. Germline V gene lookup returns CDR1 KGHSH and CDR2 LQKENI. CDR3 loop: CASSPGQGPNYGYTF. As DNA, the CDR3 is TGTGCCAGCTCACCCGGACAGGGGCCTAACTATGGCTACACCTTC.

V gene TRBV2 combines with J gene TRBJ2-3; 10 bases align to TRBD2. V shed 10 bases and J 7 bases; nucleotides not matched to a gene: 14. The CDR3 covers 15 residues. Germline V gene sequence: CDR1 SNHLY, CDR2 FYNNEI. This CDR3 reads CATQWASGGPNTQYF. The DNA for the CDR3 is TGTGCCACCCAGTGGGCTAGCGGGGGCCCTAATACGCAGTATTTT.